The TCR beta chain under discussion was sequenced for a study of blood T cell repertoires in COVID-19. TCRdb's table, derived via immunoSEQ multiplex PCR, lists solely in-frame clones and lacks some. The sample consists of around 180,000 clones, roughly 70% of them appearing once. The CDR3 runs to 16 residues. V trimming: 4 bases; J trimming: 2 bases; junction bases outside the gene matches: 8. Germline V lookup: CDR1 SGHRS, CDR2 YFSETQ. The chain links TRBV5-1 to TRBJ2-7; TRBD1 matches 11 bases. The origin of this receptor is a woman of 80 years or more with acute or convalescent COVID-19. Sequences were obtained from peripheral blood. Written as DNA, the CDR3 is TGCGCCAGCAGCAGGGACGGGACAGGGGGAACCTACGAGCAGTACTTC. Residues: CASSRDGTGGTYEQYF.